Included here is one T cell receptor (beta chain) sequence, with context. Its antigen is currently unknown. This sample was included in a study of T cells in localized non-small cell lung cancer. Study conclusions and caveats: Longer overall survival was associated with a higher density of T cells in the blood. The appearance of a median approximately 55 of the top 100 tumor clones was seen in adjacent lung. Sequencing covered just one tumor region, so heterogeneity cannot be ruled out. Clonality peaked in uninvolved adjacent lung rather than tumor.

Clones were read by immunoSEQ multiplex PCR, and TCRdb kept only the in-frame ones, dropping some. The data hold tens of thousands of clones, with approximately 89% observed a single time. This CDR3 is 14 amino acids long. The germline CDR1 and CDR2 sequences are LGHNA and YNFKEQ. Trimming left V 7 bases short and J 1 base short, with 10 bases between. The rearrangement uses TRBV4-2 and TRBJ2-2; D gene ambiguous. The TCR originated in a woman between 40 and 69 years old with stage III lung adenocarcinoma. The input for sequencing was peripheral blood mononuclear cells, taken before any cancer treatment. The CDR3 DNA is TGTGCCAGCAAAGCGAATGGGAACACCGGGGAGCTGTTTTTT. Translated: CASKANGNTGELFF.